This TCR beta chain was sequenced during a study of T cells in Graves' hyperthyroidism and ophthalmopathy. CDR1 and CDR2 from the germline V gene are MGHRA and YSYEKL. The V and J ends lost 4 bases and 7 bases respectively, with 9 bases between them. The CDR3 has 12 residues. General study points: Classification by a 13 V-J model distinguished ophthalmopathy from stable hyperthyroidism. Ophthalmopathy onset followed model prediction by a median about 6.5 months. Most clonotypes that expanded in the thyroid above 0.001 also showed up in blood.

Using RNA transcripts as the source, TCR beta CDR3 regions were amplified. Researchers ran a first-round RT-PCR on the TCR CDR3 using the HTBI primer set. TCRdb used MiXCR to reprocess the multiplex PCR reads, holding one entry per CDR3 protein. The table includes 480,000 or so distinct CDR3 sequences, about an eighth detected once. Graves' hyperthyroidism qualified as stable when ophthalmopathy did not progress within 18 months. Worth noting for this clonotype: Its specificity is unknown.

This receptor was obtained from a woman younger than 35 with Graves' hyperthyroidism. The chain has TRBV4-1 and TRBJ2-3, with D hard to call. The specimen sequenced was blood. The CDR3 sequence: CASSPPANTQYF. CDR3 bases: TGCGCCAGCAGCCCCCCCGCTAATACGCAGTATTTT.